This TCR beta chain is drawn from a study of T cells in narcolepsy. Across the whole study: Donors had narcolepsy type 1 or type 2, or were healthy controls. Broader study findings: In some patient and control memory CD4+ samples, autoreactive clones were absent. Reportedly, autoreactive clonotypes were serially detected in patients' blood but not controls'.

This clone showed up just once. Its antigen is currently unknown. This CDR3 region has 15 residues. V was pared by 1 base and J by 4 bases, with 3 bases of the junction left unmatched. The germline CDR1 and CDR2 sequences are MGHRA and YSYEKL. The data were produced by immunoSEQ multiplex PCR, yet TCRdb's version contains in-frame clones alone and is incomplete. The profile shows 27,000 or so clones, more than 70% of them singletons. Sequences were obtained from memory (CD45RA-) CD4+ T cells from blood. The V and J genes are TRBV4-1 and TRBJ2-4; TRBD2 matches 8 bases. The clonotype was recovered from a human donor in good health. In DNA, the CDR3 is TGCGCCAGCAGCCAAGCCCGCGGGGGGAAAAACATTCAGTACTTC. It translates to CASSQARGGKNIQYF.